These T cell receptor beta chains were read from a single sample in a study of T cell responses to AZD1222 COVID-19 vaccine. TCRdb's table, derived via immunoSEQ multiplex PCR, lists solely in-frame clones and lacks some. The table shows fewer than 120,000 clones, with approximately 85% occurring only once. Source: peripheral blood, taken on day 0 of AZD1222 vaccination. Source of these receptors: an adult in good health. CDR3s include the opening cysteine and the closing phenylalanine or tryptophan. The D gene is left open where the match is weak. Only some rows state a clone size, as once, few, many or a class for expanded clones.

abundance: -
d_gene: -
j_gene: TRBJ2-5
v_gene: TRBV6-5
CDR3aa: CASRPLGVSQETQYF
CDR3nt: TGTGCCAGCAGACCTCTTGGGGTCAGCCAAGAGACCCAGTACTTC

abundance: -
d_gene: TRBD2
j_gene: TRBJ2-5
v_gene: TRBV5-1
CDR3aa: CASSRSGGQETQYF
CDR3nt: TGCGCCAGCAGCCGTAGCGGGGGACAAGAGACCCAGTACTTC

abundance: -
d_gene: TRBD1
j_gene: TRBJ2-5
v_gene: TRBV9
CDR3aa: CASSGPDRGETQYF
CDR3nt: TGTGCCAGCAGCGGCCCGGACAGGGGAGAGACCCAGTACTTC

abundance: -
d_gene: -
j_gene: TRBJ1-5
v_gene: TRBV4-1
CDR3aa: CASSIGMVSPNQPQHF
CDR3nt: TGCGCCAGCAGCATAGGAATGGTGTCTCCTAATCAGCCCCAGCATTTT

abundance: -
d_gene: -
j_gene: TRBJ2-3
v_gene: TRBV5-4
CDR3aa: CASSPRGSGRDTQYF
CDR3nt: TGTGCCAGCAGCCCCCGGGGCTCAGGTAGAGATACGCAGTATTTT

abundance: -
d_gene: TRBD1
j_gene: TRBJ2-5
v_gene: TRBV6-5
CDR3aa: CASSFTGGRETQYF
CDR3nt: TGTGCCAGCAGCTTCACAGGGGGCAGGGAGACCCAGTACTTC

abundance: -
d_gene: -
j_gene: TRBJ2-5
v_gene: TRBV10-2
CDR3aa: CASREGEKTQYF
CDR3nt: TGCGCCAGCAGGGAGGGGGAGAAGACCCAGTACTTC

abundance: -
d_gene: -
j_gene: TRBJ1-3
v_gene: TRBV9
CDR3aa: CASSPLSFGSSGNTIYF
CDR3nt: TGTGCCAGCAGCCCTTTAAGCTTCGGGTCCTCTGGAAACACCATATATTTT

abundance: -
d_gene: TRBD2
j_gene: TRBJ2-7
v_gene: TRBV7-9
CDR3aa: CASSRPGLATYEQYF
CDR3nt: TGTGCCAGCAGCCGACCTGGACTAGCAACCTACGAGCAGTACTTC

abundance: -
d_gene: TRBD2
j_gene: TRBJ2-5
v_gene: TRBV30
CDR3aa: CALAGGLQETQYF
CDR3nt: TGTGCCCTAGCGGGGGGGCTCCAAGAGACCCAGTACTTC

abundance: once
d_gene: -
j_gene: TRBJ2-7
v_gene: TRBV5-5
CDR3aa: CASSVASVKAYEQYF
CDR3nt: TGTGCCAGCAGCGTAGCCTCAGTTAAGGCCTACGAGCAGTACTTC

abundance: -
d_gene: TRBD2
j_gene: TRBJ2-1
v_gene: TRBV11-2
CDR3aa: CASSTPLAGGDHNEQFF
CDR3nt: TGTGCCAGCAGCACACCTCTAGCGGGAGGGGACCACAATGAGCAGTTCTTC

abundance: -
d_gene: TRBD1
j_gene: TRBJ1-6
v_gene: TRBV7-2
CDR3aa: CASSHRDSSYNSPLHF
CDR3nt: TGTGCCAGCAGCCACCGGGACAGCTCTTATAATTCACCCCTCCACTTT

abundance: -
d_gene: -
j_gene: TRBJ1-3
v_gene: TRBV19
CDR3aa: CASSAQRTAGNTIYF
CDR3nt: TGTGCCAGTAGTGCCCAAAGGACAGCTGGAAACACCATATATTTT

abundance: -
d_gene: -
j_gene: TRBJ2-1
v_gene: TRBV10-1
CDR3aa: CASSGADSYNEQFF
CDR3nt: TGCGCCAGCAGTGGAGCGGACTCCTACAATGAGCAGTTCTTC

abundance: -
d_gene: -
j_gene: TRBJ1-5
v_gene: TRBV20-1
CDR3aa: CSASMQTYSNQPQHF
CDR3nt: TGCAGTGCTAGTATGCAGACTTATAGCAATCAGCCCCAGCATTTT

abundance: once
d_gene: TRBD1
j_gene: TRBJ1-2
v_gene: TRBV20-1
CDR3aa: CSASPGTGWGKNGYTF
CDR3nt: TGCAGTGCTAGTCCCGGGACAGGGTGGGGTAAGAATGGCTACACCTTC

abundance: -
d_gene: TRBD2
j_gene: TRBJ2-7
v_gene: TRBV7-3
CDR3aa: CASSLTPLAVQYF
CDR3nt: TGTGCCAGCAGCTTAACGCCCCTAGCGGTGCAGTACTTC

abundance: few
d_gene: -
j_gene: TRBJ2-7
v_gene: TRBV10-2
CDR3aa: CASTRALGDEQYF
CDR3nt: TGCGCCAGCACCCGGGCCCTAGGGGACGAGCAGTACTTC

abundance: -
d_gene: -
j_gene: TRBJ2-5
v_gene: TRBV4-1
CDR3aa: CASSARGGLPRGETQYF
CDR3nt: TGCGCCAGCAGCGCCCGGGGCGGCCTGCCCCGAGGAGAGACCCAGTACTTC

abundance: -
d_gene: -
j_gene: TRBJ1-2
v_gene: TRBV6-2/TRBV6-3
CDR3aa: CASSYASRRDGYTF
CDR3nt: TGTGCCAGCAGTTACGCCTCCCGCAGAGATGGCTACACCTTC

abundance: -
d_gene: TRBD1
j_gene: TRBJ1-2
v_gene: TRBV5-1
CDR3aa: CASSPPYAGQGYYGYTF
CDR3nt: TGCGCCAGCAGCCCACCATATGCGGGACAGGGGTACTATGGCTACACCTTC

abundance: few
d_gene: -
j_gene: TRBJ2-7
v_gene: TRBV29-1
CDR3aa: CSVLQGPGREQYF
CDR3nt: TGCAGCGTCCTACAGGGTCCTGGGAGGGAGCAGTACTTC

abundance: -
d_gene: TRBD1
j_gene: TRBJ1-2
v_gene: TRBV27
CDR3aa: CASSNRDRGFYGYTF
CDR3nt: TGTGCCAGCAGTAACCGGGACAGGGGTTTCTATGGCTACACCTTC

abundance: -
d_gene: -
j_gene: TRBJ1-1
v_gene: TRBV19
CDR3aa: CASSPGASLTEAFF
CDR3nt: TGTGCCAGTAGTCCAGGGGCTTCCCTGACTGAAGCTTTCTTT

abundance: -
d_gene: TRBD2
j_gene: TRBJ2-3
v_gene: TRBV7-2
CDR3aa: CASSLAGTSVGETQYF
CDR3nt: TGTGCCAGCAGCTTAGCCGGGACTAGCGTCGGAGAAACGCAGTATTTT

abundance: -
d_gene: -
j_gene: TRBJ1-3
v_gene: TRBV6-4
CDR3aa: CASSENLGTSIYF
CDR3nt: TGTGCCAGCAGTGAAAACCTGGGGACCTCCATATATTTT

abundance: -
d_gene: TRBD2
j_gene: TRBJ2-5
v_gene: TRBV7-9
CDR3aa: CASSLGGSGSRETQYF
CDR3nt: TGTGCCAGCAGCTTAGGGGGTAGCGGGAGTCGCGAGACCCAGTACTTC

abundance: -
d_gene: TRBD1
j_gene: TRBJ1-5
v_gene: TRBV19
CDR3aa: CASKVRDRGQPQHF
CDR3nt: TGTGCCAGTAAGGTCCGGGACAGGGGACAGCCCCAGCATTTT

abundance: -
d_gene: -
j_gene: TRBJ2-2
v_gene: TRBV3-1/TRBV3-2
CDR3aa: CASRKANTGELFF
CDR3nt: TGTGCCAGCCGCAAGGCGAACACCGGGGAGCTGTTTTTT